The present entry profiles one TCR beta chain with its context. Its target is unknown. Germline-derived CDR1 and CDR2 are SNHLY and FYNNEI. The CDR3 loop spans 15 amino acids. V gave up 7 bases and J gave up 2 bases; unmatched junction bases: 7. These data come from a study of radiation and T cells in renal cell carcinoma. TCRdb's table, derived via immunoSEQ multiplex PCR, lists solely in-frame clones and lacks some. The sample includes 150,000 to 200,000 clones, about 87% seen only once; the top ten take 11%. Study-wide findings and caveats: Top tumor clonotypes rose in blood 2 weeks post-radiation, then contracted. No pretreatment tumor biopsies were available for baseline clonotypes.

Time point of the sample: blood 4 weeks post-SBRT, at nephrectomy. As for treatment: 15 Gy SBRT to primary tumor, nephrectomy 4 weeks later. Nephrectomy followed 15 Gy stereotactic body radiation by 4 weeks. The chain joins TRBV2 to TRBJ2-5; TRBD1 matches at 10 bases. This sequence originates from a woman in her fifties or sixties with renal cell carcinoma. Sequencing used blood, obtained from a patient whose treatment included radiotherapy and nephrectomy. The CDR3 reads CASTIPGQGQETQYF. Here the CDR3 DNA reads TGTGCCAGCACCATACCGGGACAGGGGCAAGAGACCCAGTACTTC.